One sample yielded the 25 T cell receptor beta chains listed below, sequenced in a study of cytomegalovirus exposure and HLA in healthy donors. PCR involved 60 Vbeta and 13 Jbeta primers. The assay was immunoSEQ multiplex PCR, and TCRdb's table has in-frame clones only and misses some. The data hold about 140,000 clones, with 55% to 80% observed a single time. Sequenced input: PBMCs. The receptors were gathered from a human donor in good health.

The genes are TRBV4-2 and TRBJ1-2; D unclear. The germline V gene has CDR1 LGHNA and CDR2 YNFKEQ. The CDR3 is made up of 14 amino acids. With 1 base removed from V and 6 bases from J, the gap between germline ends came to 12 bases. CDR3 nucleotides: TGTGCCAGCAGCCAAGCTAGCAGGCGCGATGGCTACACCTTC. Translated, it gives CASSQASRRDGYTF.

For the CDR3, the DNA is TGTGCCAGCTCACCCAGCGGGGGGAGGTACGAGCAGTACTTC. Its protein product is CASSPSGGRYEQYF. V usage is TRBV18 and J usage is TRBJ2-7; TRBD2 aligns across 9 bases. Germline lookup yields CDR1 KGHSH and CDR2 LQKENI. This CDR3 is 14 amino acids long. The J segment lost 4 bases and the V segment lost 3 bases, leaving 4 bases of the junction unmatched.

The chain recombines TRBV5-1 with TRBJ2-5; D is unresolved. The V and J ends lost 0 bases and 1 base respectively, with 7 bases between them. The germline V gene has CDR1 SGHRS and CDR2 YFSETQ. CDR3 size: 14 residues. The CDR3 DNA follows: TGCGCCAGCAGCTTGGTTGGCTCCCAAGAGACCCAGTACTTC. As protein: CASSLVGSQETQYF.

The gene calls are TRBV7-9 and TRBJ2-7, with 9 bases aligning to TRBD1. The germline CDR1 and CDR2 sequences are SEHNR and FQNEAQ (reference sequence). This CDR3 has 14 amino acids. Trimming at V came to 3 bases and at J to 9 bases, leaving 9 bases not matched to a gene. The CDR3 spells CASSFRDRASGQYF. The CDR3 coding sequence is TGTGCCAGCAGCTTCCGGGACAGGGCCTCGGGGCAGTACTTC.

A few counts support this clone. The chain combines TRBV25-1 with TRBJ1-1, with D uncertain. From germline, CDR1 is MGHDK and CDR2 SYGVNS. The V end was cut by 3 bases, the J end by 6 bases, with 11 bases between. This CDR3 has 13 amino acids. The CDR3 sequence is CASSDHGRAEAFF. The CDR3 nucleotides read TGTGCCAGCAGTGATCACGGGAGGGCTGAAGCTTTCTTT.

The V and J genes are TRBV6-1 and TRBJ2-1; 9 positions agree with TRBD2. Germline V lookup: CDR1 MNHNS, CDR2 SASEGT. V dropped 3 bases and J dropped 0; count of bases not matched to a gene: 6. The CDR3 extends over 17 amino acids. CDR3 sequence: CASSDERGASSYNEQFF. The CDR3 region has the DNA TGTGCCAGCAGTGATGAGCGGGGGGCCAGCTCCTACAATGAGCAGTTCTTC.

The chain couples TRBV27 to TRBJ2-7; 8 nucleotides line up with TRBD2. V trimming: 7 bases; J trimming: 2 bases; junction bases outside the gene matches: 7. CDR3 length equals 14 residues. The germline V gene encodes CDR1 MNHEY and CDR2 SMNVEV (reference sequence). This chain's CDR3 is CASTPGGAPYEQYF. For the CDR3, the DNA is TGTGCCAGCACCCCCGGGGGGGCACCCTACGAGCAGTACTTC.

This chain connects TRBV18 to TRBJ1-6, with D tentatively TRBD1 (5 bases). The CDR3 runs 18 residues. The V gene's germline CDR1 is KGHSH and CDR2 LQKENI. The ends were cut back, 5 bases at V and 0 bases at J, with 17 bases in the middle. Written as DNA, the CDR3 is TGTGCCAGCTCAGCAGTGACAGCAACGAGCTCCTATAATTCACCCCTCCACTTT. It yields the protein CASSAVTATSSYNSPLHF.

CDR3 sequence reads: CASPKLGALNTEAFF. As DNA, the CDR3 is TGTGCCAGCCCCAAGTTGGGGGCGTTGAACACTGAAGCTTTCTTT. The chain recombines TRBV28 with TRBJ1-1, with D perhaps TRBD1 (6 bases). The CDR3 sequence is 15 residues long. Trimming removed 8 bases from V and 0 bases from J, with 16 bases in between. Germline assignment: CDR1 MDHEN and CDR2 SYDVKM.

This clone was counted only a few times. The rearrangement joins TRBV6-1 to TRBJ2-5; the D is unclear. The end of the DNA is better explained by TRBJ2-7, so the J call may be wrong. The CDR3 runs to 15 residues. CDR1 is MNHNS and CDR2 is SASEGT in the germline V gene. CDR3 bases: TGTGCCAGCAGTGATGCGGAACGGTTCCTCGGCGAGCAGTACTTC. This translates into CASSDAERFLGEQYF.

This clone showed up just once. The rearrangement links TRBV25-1 to TRBJ2-1; D not resolved. V was cut by 3 bases and J by 2 bases, with 8 bases left in between. Per the germline V gene, CDR1 is MGHDK and CDR2 is SYGVNS. The CDR3 is 14 residues long. The CDR3 is CASSEVATYNEQFF. The CDR3 DNA reads TGTGCCAGCAGTGAGGTGGCCACCTACAATGAGCAGTTCTTC.

V gene TRBV5-5 combines with J gene TRBJ1-4; maybe TRBD1 (5 bases). The CDR3 has 14 residues. Germline V gives CDR1 SGHKS, CDR2 YYEKEE (reference sequence). V lost 2 bases and J lost 8, with 13 bases in between. In DNA form, the CDR3 reads TGTGCCAGCAGCTTACTCTATAAGGGGGAAAAACTGTTTTTT. Encoded protein: CASSLLYKGEKLFF.

The chain couples TRBV28 to TRBJ2-5, with TRBD2 identical over 14 bases. This CDR3 has 16 residues. Germline V CDR1 and CDR2: MDHEN, SYDVKM. V was clipped by 2 bases and J by 2 bases; unmatched bases: 1. The CDR3 spells CASSLRTSGGQETQYF. In DNA, the CDR3 is TGTGCCAGCAGTTTACGGACTAGCGGGGGGCAAGAGACCCAGTACTTC.

The chain has TRBV11-3 and TRBJ2-7, with a possible D match to TRBD2 (5 bases). The CDR3 sequence is 15 residues long. Germline CDR1 is SGHNT and CDR2 is YENEEA. Trimming cost V 5 bases and J 0 bases, with 14 bases left between them. CDR3 nucleotides: TGTGCCAGCAGCCCCATAGCGCCGAGCTCCTACGAGCAGTACTTC. Protein product: CASSPIAPSSYEQYF. The full variable domain, rest sourced from reference TRBV11-3 and TRBJ2-7, is EAGVVQSPRYKIIEKKQPVAFWCNPISGHNTLYWYLQNLGQGPELLIRYENEEAVDDSQLPKDRFSAERLKGVDSTLKIQPAELGDSAVYLCASSPIAPSSYEQYFGPGTRLTVT.

The chain links TRBV6-1 to TRBJ2-5; D is perhaps TRBD1 (6 bases). CDR3 length: 13 residues. The V gene lost 5 bases and the J gene lost 6 bases, with 13 bases spanning the gap. Looked up from germline, CDR1 is MNHNS and CDR2 is SASEGT. CDR3 residues: CASSSRTEQTQYF. CDR3 nucleotide sequence: TGTGCCAGCAGTTCCCGGACAGAGCAGACCCAGTACTTC.

The rearrangement uses TRBV4-1 and TRBJ2-3, with 8 positions matching TRBD2. Losses at the gene ends were 4 bases for V and 6 bases for J; bases not matched to a gene: 3. This CDR3 comprises 13 residues. From germline, CDR1 is MGHRA and CDR2 YSYEKL. This CDR3 reads CASSPSSGDTQYF. DNA for the CDR3: TGCGCCAGCAGCCCTTCTAGCGGGGATACGCAGTATTTT.

This sequence joins TRBV4-2 and TRBJ2-1, with TRBD2 as a possible D gene (5 bases). The germline gives CDR1 LGHNA, CDR2 YNFKEQ. CDR3 size: 16 residues. Trimming left V 0 bases short and J 4 bases short, with 13 bases between. CDR3 region: CASSQDPDSWYNEQFF. CDR3 nucleotides: TGTGCCAGCAGCCAAGATCCGGACTCTTGGTACAATGAGCAGTTCTTC.

The table lists this clone with a few counts. This chain links TRBV4-1 with TRBJ1-1; tentatively, D is TRBD1 (6 bases). The germline V gene encodes CDR1 MGHRA and CDR2 YSYEKL. The CDR3 extends over 15 amino acids. The V end was cut by 2 bases, the J end by 0 bases, with 10 bases between. The CDR3 reads CASSQTTGLNTEAFF. The CDR3 region has the DNA TGCGCCAGCAGCCAAACGACAGGACTGAACACTGAAGCTTTCTTT.

The table lists this clone with a count of one. This sequence joins TRBV7-8 and TRBJ2-2; 8 nucleotides align to TRBD1. Germline CDR1 and CDR2: SGHVS and FQNEAQ. This CDR3 has 14 residues. J gave up 4 bases and V 5 bases, and 3 bases lay outside the gene matches. The CDR3 DNA follows: TGTGCCAGCAGCCCCGACAGGGGCACCGGGGAGCTGTTTTTT. Translation: CASSPDRGTGELFF. Together with reference TRBV7-8 and TRBJ2-2, the CDR3 gives the full variable domain: GAGVSQSPRYKVAKRGQDVALRCDPISGHVSLFWYQQALGQGPEFLTYFQNEAQLDKSGLPSDRFFAERPEGSVSTLKIQRTQQEDSAVYLCASSPDRGTGELFFGEGSRLTVL.

The chain's CDR3 is CASSYDPGQGTEAFF. CDR3 DNA: TGTGCCAGCAGTTACGACCCGGGACAGGGAACTGAAGCTTTCTTT. The rearrangement uses TRBV9 and TRBJ1-1; TRBD1 matches at 9 bases. Trimming took 5 bases from V and 5 from J; bases not matched to a gene: 10. CDR1 is SGDLS and CDR2 is YYNGEE in the germline V gene. CDR3 size: 15 residues.

The gene calls are TRBV11-3 and TRBJ2-7; D possibly corresponds to TRBD1 (6 bases). The CDR3 covers 13 residues. Germline-derived CDR1 and CDR2 are SGHNT and YENEEA. Trimming stripped 6 bases from V and 6 bases from J, with 15 bases between. The CDR3 DNA reads as TGTGCCAGCAGTCCCGGGACATCGGGCGAGCAGTACTTC. This codes for CASSPGTSGEQYF.

Here the CDR3 DNA reads TGTGCCAGCAGCCAAGATAAGGGGCAGCGTAATGAAAAACTGTTTTTT. Its protein is CASSQDKGQRNEKLFF. The chain links TRBV14 to TRBJ1-4; possible D gene TRBD1, 5 bases. The length of the CDR3 is 16 residues. Trimming shortened V by 0 bases and J by 4 bases, and 12 bases separated the two germline ends. Germline CDR1 SGHDN, CDR2 FVKESK.

This chain links TRBV5-6 with TRBJ2-5, with TRBD1 identical over 8 bases. Unmatched junction bases numbered 15, after V lost 3 bases and J lost 2 bases. CDR3 length: 18 residues. CDR1 and CDR2 (germline): SGHDT, YYEEEE. CDR3 in amino acids: CASSYRASDRGYQETQYF. CDR3 DNA: TGTGCCAGCAGCTACCGGGCTAGTGACAGGGGATATCAAGAGACCCAGTACTTC.

This chain links TRBV29-1 with TRBJ2-1, with D perhaps matching TRBD1 (5 bases). CDR3 length equals 12 residues. V was shortened by 6 bases and J by 7 bases, with 13 bases between the two germline ends. Germline lookup yields CDR1 SQVTM and CDR2 ANQGSEA. The CDR3 coding sequence is TGCAGCGTCTTCTGGGGCTGGAATGAGCAGTTCTTC. Its protein is CSVFWGWNEQFF.

The V call is TRBV7-2, the J call TRBJ2-1; D is uncertain. The CDR3 covers 14 residues. Trimming shortened V by 2 bases and J by 4 bases, and 9 bases separated the two germline ends. Germline values: CDR1 SGHTA, CDR2 FQGNSA. The CDR3 sequence: CASSLSDSYNEQFF. The DNA for the CDR3 is TGTGCCAGCAGCTTATCCGACTCGTACAATGAGCAGTTCTTC.